The TCR beta chain described here comes from a study of T cell repertoires in cytomegalovirus infection (dated by TCRdb to about 2019). Some background on the complete study: Recently identified HLA-C-restricted CMV epitopes, whose presentation resists viral immunomodulation, were targeted by peptide stimulations together with well-studied HLA-B-restricted epitopes. Donor HLA type was relevant to the analysis, because carriage of CMV infection together with the matching HLA type was indicated by public TCR beta signatures.

The CDR3 covers 12 residues, taking in both the cysteine and the phenylalanine. CDR3 DNA is the only sequence kept; it has 36 bases, read in frame from the first base. The germline V gene yields SQVTM for CDR1 and ANQGSEA for CDR2. V gives up 3 bases and J gives up 6 bases, and the segment between their germline ends measures 11 bases. Sequencing instrument: Illumina HiSeq 1500. TCRdb reran the public reads through fastp at Q25 and MiXCR, keeping productive beta chains. Under each unique CDR3 protein, matching rows form one entry showing the most common genes and DNA. The sample profile shows approximately 350,000 distinct CDR3 sequences; roughly 34% of them were found once. 13% of the sample is in the top ten clones. As to this clonotype: The antigen it binds to is not known. Base qualities are not recorded, but no much larger clone differs from it by a single base.

Results and caveats for the whole study, not just this receptor: In both this cohort and an independent 352-donor cohort, the cumulative frequency of public TCR beta family members distinguished carriers of CMV infection plus the relevant HLA type. The ex vivo response was dominated by HLA-C-restricted CMV-specific TCR beta clonotypes, and the single most frequent clonotype in two of eight donors was supplied by these HLA-C-restricted clonotypes.

The label giving this sample's treatment or condition can be read as: in vitro stimulation with specific CMV peptide epitopes to enrich CMV-specific T cells. The clonotype comes from a human donor in good health (CMV status not recorded). Some clones in this sample may be carry-over from other donors' samples. This material consisted of cultured PBMCs, taken from culture after CMV antigen stimulation. The sequence is built from TRBV29-1 and TRBJ2-5, with a tentative D gene TRBD2 over 5 matching bases. The DNA sequence is TGCAGCGTTGATGAGGGTATCAAGACCCAGTACTTC. It specifies CSVDEGIKTQYF. With the rest looked up from the reference TRBV29-1 and TRBJ2-5 genes rather than sequenced, the full variable domain is SAVISQKPSRDICQRGTSLTIQCQVDSQVTMMFWYRQQPGQSLTLIATANQGSEATYESGFVIDKFPISRPNLTFSTLTVSNMSPEDSSIYLCSVDEGIKTQYFGPGTRLLVL.